The sequence of this T cell receptor beta chain was determined in a study of monozygotic twins with inflammatory bowel disease (dated by TCRdb to the late 2010s). Regarding the study in general: The full study comprised some 30 monozygotic twin pairs: nine German pairs (four IBD-concordant, five IBD-discordant) and 19 IBD-discordant Danish pairs. The search for disease-associated traits relied mainly on comparing IBD patients with their genetically identical healthy co-twins within discordant pairs. Each individual had, on average, about 151 000 unique TCRalpha sequences and 181 000 unique TCRbeta sequences available for analysis.

From each donor, a 2.5 ml peripheral blood sample was collected into PAXgene tubes and kept at -80 degrees C. Total RNA was isolated from whole blood with the PAXgene blood miRNA kit on an automated QIAcube, without T cell sorting. Peripheral blood from monozygotic twin pairs who were concordant or discordant for inflammatory bowel disease underwent deep TCRalpha and TCRbeta repertoire profiling using unique molecular barcoding. Smoking habits were recorded for all twin pairs, with individuals classified as current, former or never smokers. Findings and caveats that apply to the study as a whole: Compared with healthy twins, IBD patients shared fewer clonotypes with other individuals, and the difference was most pronounced in patients with signs of disease activity. A decrease in TCRbeta repertoire diversity, as measured by inverse Simpson index, was observed in IBD patients compared with their healthy co-twins. Repertoire similarity did not differ between concordant and discordant twins, possibly due to limited statistical power. The results gave no support for a single strong signal or clonotype linked to IBD. The analysis was unable to tell different T cell subtypes apart. Differing immunosuppressive treatments among patients may have added background noise and inter-individual variability to the repertoires.

As concerns this clonotype: Its antigen remains undetermined.

CDR1 and CDR2, per the germline V gene, are MDHEN and SYDVKM. The CDR3 holds 15 amino acids from the cysteine to the phenylalanine. The record lacks a DNA sequence. Library generation was performed with 5' RACE. Preparation of each TCR library used around 3.5 ug of total RNA. For each sample, cDNA was synthesized in eight separate reactions using SMARTScribe reverse transcriptase. Unique molecular identifiers containing a 6-nucleotide sample barcode were introduced through template switching during cDNA synthesis. Amplification of TCRalpha and TCRbeta cDNA involved two nested PCRs of 16 and 9 cycles, and each PCR was followed by bead purification. Before amplification, the cDNA was treated with uracil DNA-glycosylase and purified using the QIAquick PCR purification kit. The second PCR added Illumina TruSeq-compatible adapters along with sample-specific barcodes. Library quality and concentration were assessed using TapeStation and Qubit, and about 5 ng of each library was pooled. Sequencing of pooled libraries was carried out on an Illumina HiSeq2500 single-index Rapid Run using 2 x 100 bp reads and custom sequencing primers. The paper's processing steps were these. MiGEC version 1.2.6 was used for UMI-based consensus assembly, which corrected PCR and sequencing errors. MiXCR version 2.1.1 handled V(D)J alignment, clonotype assembly and CDR3 extraction. Gene usage, clonotype sharing and MAIT/NKT TCR abundance were normalised by analysing the top 1000, 10 000 and 20 000 clonotypes per sample. After downsampling to 27 000 UMIs, diversity was calculated as the inverse Simpson index using the vegan R package. Paired Mann-Whitney U tests on discordant twin pairs were used, with Benjamini-Hochberg multiple-testing correction. The reads underwent TCRdb reprocessing, giving one record for each CDR3 protein sequence and no DNA. TCRdb, not the authors, supplied the V and J calls. The sample's own table lists about 450,000 distinct CDR3 sequences. The biggest ten clones account for about 2.2% of the sample.

The sequence came from a human donor with ulcerative colitis or Crohn's disease, or a healthy co-twin of an affected twin (not recorded which). Input material: blood. Recombination joined TRBV28 with TRBJ2-5; TCRdb selects TRBD2, and the lack of DNA leaves this call unchecked. The CDR3 in this case is CASSGIAGGPETQYF.